One and the same sample provided the 7 T cell receptor beta chains below, sequenced in a study of Graves' ophthalmopathy and Graves' hyperthyroidism. The sequenced template was RNA, covering the TCR beta CDR3 region. RT-PCR with HTBI primers came first, then second-round multiplex PCR. Each CDR3 protein gets one entry after TCRdb re-called the multiplex PCR reads with MiXCR. The sample records about 1.1 million distinct CDR3 sequences, roughly two fifths being singletons. The specimen was peripheral blood or thyroid tissue (not recorded which). Receptors were obtained from an adult man with Graves' hyperthyroidism.

This clonotype has more than one count but fewer than ten. This chain uses TRBV7-2 with TRBJ1-2; 12 positions match TRBD1. The CDR3 covers 14 residues. The J segment lost 8 bases and the V segment lost 11 bases, leaving 12 bases of the junction unmatched. Per the germline V gene, CDR1 is SGHTA and CDR2 is FQGNSA. The CDR3 sequence: CACLDRDRGLGYTF. The CDR3 nucleotides are TGTGCCTGCTTAGACCGGGACAGGGGGCTCGGCTACACCTTC.

At least ten counts were recorded for this clonotype. The V call is TRBV7-9, the J call TRBJ2-7; a weak D match, TRBD2 (5 bases). The germline V gene has CDR1 SEHNR and CDR2 FQNEAQ (reference sequence). V lost 1 base to trimming and J lost 3 bases, with 10 bases between them. CDR3 length equals 14 residues. CDR3 nucleotides: TGTGCCAGCAGCTTAGAGGGAGAGAACTACGAGCAGTACTTC. Its translation: CASSLEGENYEQYF.

To note about this clonotype: This could be a read error, since a much larger clone is one nucleotide away. The genes are TRBV10-1 and TRBJ1-2; D is perhaps TRBD1 (5 bases). Germline lookup yields CDR1 WNHNN and CDR2 SYGVQD (reference sequence). The CDR3 is 15 residues long. The CDR3 coding sequence is TGTGCCAGCAGCTTAACAGGCGTATCCCTCGATGGCTACACCTTC. This gives the protein CASSLTGVSLDGYTF.

V usage is TRBV15 and J usage is TRBJ1-6; 8 bases are a match to TRBD1. V lost 0 bases and J lost 1; bases outside the gene matches: 8. Germline loops: CDR1 LNHNV, CDR2 YYDKDF (reference sequence). This CDR3 comprises 19 residues. The CDR3 spells CATSRDRTGFGSYNSPLHF. The CDR3 DNA reads as TGTGCCACCAGCAGAGACCGGACAGGGTTTGGATCCTATAATTCACCCCTCCACTTT.

CDR3 bases: TGTGCCAGCAGCCGTCTCACAGGCCTTACTGAAGCTTTCTTT. This translates into CASSRLTGLTEAFF. The chain carries TRBV7-3 and TRBJ1-1; D is perhaps TRBD1 (5 bases). V lost 5 bases and J 5 bases, leaving 15 bases between the germline ends. Germline lookup yields CDR1 SGHTA and CDR2 FQGTGA. The CDR3 runs to 14 residues.

This clonotype came up many times. CDR3 sequence (DNA): TGTGCCAGCAGCCCTAAGGGGAACTCCTACGAGCAGTACTTC. Protein sequence: CASSPKGNSYEQYF. This rearrangement joins TRBV7-9 to TRBJ2-7, with D tentatively TRBD1 (5 bases). Trimming took 5 bases from V and 0 from J, leaving 11 bases between them. Germline lookup yields CDR1 SEHNR and CDR2 FQNEAQ (reference sequence). The CDR3 runs to 14 residues.

This clonotype was counted many times. This chain links TRBV14 with TRBJ1-4; 8 bases align to TRBD1. The J segment lost 11 bases and the V segment lost 3 bases, leaving 11 bases of the junction unmatched. The CDR3 sequence is 15 residues long. Germline V gives CDR1 SGHDN, CDR2 FVKESK. The CDR3 loop reads CASSHSGGAQDKLFF. CDR3 bases: TGTGCCAGCAGCCACTCAGGGGGCGCCCAGGATAAACTGTTTTTT.